These 17 T cell receptor beta chains originate from one sample sequenced in a study of blood T cells in healthy people across ages. The authors ran a second PCR of about 7 to 12 cycles using a sample-barcoded 5' primer and a J-beta primer mix. A single record per CDR3 protein comes from TCRdb applying MiXCR to the 5' RACE reads. The repertoire holds around 820,000 distinct CDR3 sequences, with 20% to 30% as singletons. These same records also appear under a second study, on T cells of mothers and their children.

The sequencing sample was made of blood. The receptors derive from a boy younger than 18 in good health.

The chain joins TRBV28 to TRBJ2-2, with D unresolved. The V and J ends lost 5 bases and 0 bases respectively, with 10 bases between them. This CDR3 region has 15 residues. CDR1 is MDHEN and CDR2 is SYDVKM in the germline V gene. CDR3 in DNA: TGTGCCAGCAGTCCCCCGAGCGCGAACACCGGGGAGCTGTTTTTT. As protein: CASSPPSANTGELFF.

The CDR3 DNA is TGCGCCAGCAGCCAAGAAAGGGACTCGTATGAGCAGTTCTTC. It translates to CASSQERDSYEQFF. This chain joins TRBV4-1 and TRBJ2-1, with D possibly TRBD2 on 6 matching bases. V shed 0 bases and J shed 8 bases, with 11 bases lying between them. This CDR3 spans 14 amino acids. Per the germline V gene, CDR1 is MGHRA and CDR2 is YSYEKL.

Here the CDR3 reads CASRAGHGANSPLHF. As DNA, the CDR3 is TGTGCCAGCAGGGCCGGACACGGGGCAAATTCACCCCTCCACTTT. V usage is TRBV7-2 and J usage is TRBJ1-6; maybe TRBD1 (5 bases). The V end lost 6 bases, the J end lost 7 bases, and 16 bases lay between the germline ends. The germline V gene encodes CDR1 SGHTA and CDR2 FQGNSA. There are 15 residues in the CDR3.

V is TRBV6-5 and J is TRBJ2-5; 8 bases line up with TRBD1. The V and J ends lost 2 bases and 4 bases, in that order; junction bases with no gene match: 6. CDR1 MNHEY and CDR2 SVGAGI come from the germline V gene. The CDR3 runs 15 residues. The CDR3 DNA is TGTGCCAGCAGTTACGTCGACAGGGGAAGAGAGACCCAGTACTTC. It specifies CASSYVDRGRETQYF.

V is TRBV28 and J is TRBJ1-1; TRBD1 matches at 9 bases. Germline CDR1 is MDHEN and CDR2 is SYDVKM. J was trimmed by 5 bases and V by 9 bases; bases with no gene match: 7. CDR3 length: 13 amino acids. The CDR3 loop is CARGGQGRTEAFF. The CDR3 region has the DNA TGTGCCAGGGGGGGACAGGGACGGACTGAAGCTTTCTTT.

The chain combines TRBV29-1 with TRBJ2-4; 8 bases line up with TRBD1. The CDR3 has 13 residues. Losses at the gene ends were 3 bases for V and 4 bases for J; bases not matched to a gene: 2. Germline values: CDR1 SQVTM, CDR2 ANQGSEA. The CDR3 loop reads CSVDGDRKNIQYF. For the CDR3, the DNA is TGCAGCGTTGACGGGGACAGGAAAAACATTCAGTACTTC.

The sample holds a few counts of this clonotype. Germline is not matched at one junction end, which may reflect a read error. The chain joins TRBV12-3 or TRBV12-4 to TRBJ2-3; maybe TRBD2 (7 bases). The CDR3 loop spans 17 amino acids. The CDR3 DNA is TGTGCCAGCAGTTTCAGTCCCTTGGACAGCGGGGCCACAACGCAGTGTTTT. Translating gives CASSFSPLDSGATTQCF.

This clonotype was counted a few times. The CDR3 sequence is CASRPRDRRSGANVLTF. CDR3 DNA: TGTGCCAGCAGACCCCGGGACAGGCGCTCTGGGGCCAACGTCCTGACTTTC. This sequence joins TRBV28 and TRBJ2-6; TRBD1 agrees at 8 bases. V was pared by 6 bases and J by 0 bases, with 7 bases of the junction left unmatched. Germline V gene data show CDR1 as MDHEN and CDR2 as SYDVKM. The CDR3 is 17 residues long.

The DNA of the CDR3 is TGCAGCGTTCGGCGCGGAGTCCGGGATGAGCAGTTCTTC. Residues: CSVRRGVRDEQFF. The rearrangement joins TRBV29-1 to TRBJ2-1; D gene unclear. V lost 5 bases, J lost 8 bases, and 16 bases lay in between. The CDR3 is 13 amino acids. Germline V gene lookup returns CDR1 SQVTM and CDR2 ANQGSEA.

This clonotype turned up a few times. This chain uses TRBV7-2 with TRBJ2-5; D remains ambiguous. Germline V CDR1 and CDR2: SGHTA, FQGNSA. The CDR3 consists of 14 residues. Trimming cost V 7 bases and J 2 bases, with 14 bases left between them. This CDR3 reads CASTLYIGQETQYF. CDR3 bases: TGTGCCAGCACCTTGTATATAGGACAAGAGACCCAGTACTTC.

The chain joins TRBV20-1 to TRBJ2-7; 13 bases match TRBD2. Germline-derived CDR1 and CDR2 are DFQATT and SNEGSKA (reference sequence). The CDR3 sequence is 16 residues long. V shed 0 bases and J 6 bases; nucleotides not matched to a gene: 8. CDR3 region: CSAREELAGGPCEQYF. Written as DNA, the CDR3 is TGCAGTGCTAGAGAGGAACTAGCGGGAGGGCCCTGCGAGCAGTACTTC.

This clonotype has just a few counts. The CDR3 nucleotides read TGCGCCAGCAGCCAAGATCGGGATCCCTCCTACGAGCAGTACTTC. Amino acid sequence: CASSQDRDPSYEQYF. The chain joins TRBV4-3 to TRBJ2-7, with D tentatively TRBD2 (5 bases). Trimming removed 0 bases from V and 0 bases from J, with 9 bases in between. CDR3 length equals 15 residues. Per germline, CDR1 LGHNA and CDR2 YSLEER.

J is TRBJ2-7 and V is TRBV10-3; 11 bases match TRBD2. After removal of 5 bases from V and 3 bases from J, the junction contained 3 bases not matched to a gene. Germline CDR1 is ENHRY and CDR2 is SYGVKD. This CDR3 comprises 14 residues. This CDR3 reads CAISTGTSGYEQYF. CDR3 nucleotides: TGTGCCATCAGTACCGGGACTAGCGGCTACGAGCAGTACTTC.

This clonotype was seen only a few times. The V call is TRBV20-1, the J call TRBJ2-1, with 11 bases aligning to TRBD2. The V gene's germline CDR1 is DFQATT and CDR2 SNEGSKA (reference sequence). With 3 bases clipped from V and 7 bases from J, the junction kept 8 bases outside the gene matches. This CDR3 has 15 amino acids. The CDR3 sequence: CSARDVAGGNNEQFF. Written as DNA, the CDR3 is TGCAGTGCTAGGGATGTAGCGGGGGGGAATAATGAGCAGTTCTTC.

This chain links TRBV28 with TRBJ2-2; the D gene could be TRBD1 or TRBD2 (6 bases each). The CDR3 extends over 16 amino acids. Germline assignment: CDR1 MDHEN and CDR2 SYDVKM. Between the trimmed V and J ends, which lost 5 bases and 1 base, there was a span of 14 bases. The CDR3 nucleotides read TGTGCCAGCAGTATCACAGGGCGGGAGAACACCGGGGAGCTGTTTTTT. It is translated as CASSITGRENTGELFF.

V and J are TRBV4-3 and TRBJ1-1; D is unclear. V gave up 0 bases and J gave up 5 bases, with 7 bases separating them. This CDR3 is built from 13 residues. Germline V gene data show CDR1 as LGHNA and CDR2 as YSLEER. In DNA form, the CDR3 reads TGCGCCAGCAGCCAAGATTGGGAAACTGAAGCTTTCTTT. It translates to CASSQDWETEAFF.

This clonotype has a handful of counts. The chain recombines TRBV10-3 with TRBJ2-5; 10 bases are shared with TRBD1. Germline-derived CDR1 and CDR2 are ENHRY and SYGVKD. After removal of 4 bases from V and 4 bases from J, the junction contained 3 bases not matched to a gene. This CDR3 has 14 amino acids. This CDR3 reads CAISGDRGRETQYF. The CDR3 nucleotides are TGTGCCATCAGTGGAGACAGGGGGCGAGAGACCCAGTACTTC.